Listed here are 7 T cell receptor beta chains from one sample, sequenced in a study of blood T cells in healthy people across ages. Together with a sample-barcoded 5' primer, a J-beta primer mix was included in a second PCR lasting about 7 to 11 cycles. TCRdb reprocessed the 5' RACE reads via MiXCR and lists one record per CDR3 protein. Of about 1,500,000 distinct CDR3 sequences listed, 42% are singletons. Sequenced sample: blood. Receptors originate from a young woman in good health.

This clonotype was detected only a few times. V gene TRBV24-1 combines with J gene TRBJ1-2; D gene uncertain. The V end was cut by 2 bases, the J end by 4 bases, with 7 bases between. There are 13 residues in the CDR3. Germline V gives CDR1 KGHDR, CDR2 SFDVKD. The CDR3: CATSDSQVYGYTF. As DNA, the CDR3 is TGTGCCACCAGTGATTCTCAAGTCTATGGCTACACCTTC.

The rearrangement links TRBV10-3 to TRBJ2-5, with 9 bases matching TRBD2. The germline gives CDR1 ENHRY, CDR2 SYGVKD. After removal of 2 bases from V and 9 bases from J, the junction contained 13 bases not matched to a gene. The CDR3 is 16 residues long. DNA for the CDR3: TGTGCCATCAGTGAGGCTGCTGGCGGGGGGGTTGGGGCCCAGTACTTC. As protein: CAISEAAGGGVGAQYF.

In nucleotides, the CDR3 is TGCAGTGCTACCTATAAGGGGGCTAGCGGGGGCACAGATACGCAGTATTTT. The encoded protein is CSATYKGASGGTDTQYF. The chain links TRBV20-1 to TRBJ2-3; 9 bases fit TRBD2. The germline V gene encodes CDR1 DFQATT and CDR2 SNEGSKA (reference sequence). Trimming removed 4 bases from V and 1 base from J; junction bases left unmatched: 12. The length of the CDR3 is 17 residues.

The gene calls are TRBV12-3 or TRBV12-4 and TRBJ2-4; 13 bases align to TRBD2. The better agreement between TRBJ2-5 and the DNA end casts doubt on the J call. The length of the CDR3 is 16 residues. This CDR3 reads CASRGQGLAGKETQYF. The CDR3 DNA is TGTGCCAGCAGGGGCCAGGGACTAGCGGGGAAAGAGACCCAGTACTTC.

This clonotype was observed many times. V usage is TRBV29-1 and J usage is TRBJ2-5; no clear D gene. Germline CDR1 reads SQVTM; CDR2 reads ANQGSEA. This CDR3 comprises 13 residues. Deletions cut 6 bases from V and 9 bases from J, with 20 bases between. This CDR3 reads CSVEQQLPGAQYF. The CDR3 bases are TGCAGCGTCGAACAGCAGCTCCCTGGGGCCCAGTACTTC.

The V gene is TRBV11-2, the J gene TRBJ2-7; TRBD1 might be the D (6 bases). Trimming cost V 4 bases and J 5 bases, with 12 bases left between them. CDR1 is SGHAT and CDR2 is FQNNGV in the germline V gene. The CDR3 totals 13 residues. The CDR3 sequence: CASSSGHLDEQYF. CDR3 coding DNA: TGTGCCAGCAGCTCGGGACACCTCGACGAGCAGTACTTC.

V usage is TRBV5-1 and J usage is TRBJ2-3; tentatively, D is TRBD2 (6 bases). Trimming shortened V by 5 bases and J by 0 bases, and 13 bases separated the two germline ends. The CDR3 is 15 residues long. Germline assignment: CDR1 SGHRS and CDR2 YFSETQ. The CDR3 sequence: CASRNTGTSTDTQYF. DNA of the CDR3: TGCGCCAGCAGAAACACCGGGACTAGCACAGATACGCAGTATTTT.